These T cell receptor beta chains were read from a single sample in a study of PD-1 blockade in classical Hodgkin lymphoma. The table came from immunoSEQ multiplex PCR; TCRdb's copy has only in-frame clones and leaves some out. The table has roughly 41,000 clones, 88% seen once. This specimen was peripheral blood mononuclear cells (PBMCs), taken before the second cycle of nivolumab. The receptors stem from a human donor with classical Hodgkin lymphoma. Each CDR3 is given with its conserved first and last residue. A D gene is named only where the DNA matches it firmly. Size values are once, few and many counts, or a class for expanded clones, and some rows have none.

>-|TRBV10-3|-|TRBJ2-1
CAISYGGAGNEQFF
TGTGCCATCAGTTACGGGGGCGCAGGCAATGAGCAGTTCTTC
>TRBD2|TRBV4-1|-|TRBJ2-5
CASSLEEREVQETQYF
TGCGCCAGCAGCCTTGAGGAACGGGAGGTCCAAGAGACCCAGTACTTC
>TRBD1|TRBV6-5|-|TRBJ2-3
CASSAQGASDTQYF
TGTGCCAGCAGCGCACAGGGGGCCTCAGATACGCAGTATTTT
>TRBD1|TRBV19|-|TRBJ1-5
CASSKMGQALQPQHF
TGTGCCAGTAGCAAAATGGGACAGGCTTTACAGCCCCAGCATTTT
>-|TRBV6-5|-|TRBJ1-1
CASSPAYRTAEAFF
TGTGCCAGCAGCCCCGCCTACCGGACAGCTGAAGCTTTCTTT
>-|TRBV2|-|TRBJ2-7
CASSGWNEQYF
TGTGCCAGCTCAGGGTGGAACGAGCAGTACTTC
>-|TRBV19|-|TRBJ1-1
CASSSRWTHEEAFF
TGTGCCAGTAGTTCTAGGTGGACCCACGAAGAAGCTTTCTTT
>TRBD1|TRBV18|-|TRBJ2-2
CATEGQGHTGELFF
TGTGCCACCGAGGGACAGGGTCACACCGGGGAGCTGTTTTTT
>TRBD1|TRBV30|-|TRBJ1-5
CAWSPPGGFTNQPQHF
TGTGCCTGGAGTCCCCCAGGGGGCTTCACGAACCAGCCCCAGCATTTT
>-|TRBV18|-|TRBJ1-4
CASSPPTDDREKLFF
TGTGCCAGCTCACCACCAACTGATGATCGAGAAAAACTGTTTTTT
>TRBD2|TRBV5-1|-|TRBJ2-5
CASNRKLAGGGMETQYF
TGCGCCAGCAACCGTAAGCTAGCGGGAGGAGGAATGGAGACCCAGTACTTC
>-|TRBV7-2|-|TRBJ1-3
CASSEVWGNTIYF
TGTGCCAGCAGCGAAGTGTGGGGAAACACCATATATTTT
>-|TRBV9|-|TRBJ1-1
CASSAHGQMNTEAFF
TGTGCCAGCAGCGCCCACGGACAGATGAACACTGAAGCTTTCTTT
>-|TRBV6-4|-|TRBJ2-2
CASRDRRTGELFF
TGTGCCAGCAGAGACCGACGTACCGGGGAGCTGTTTTTT
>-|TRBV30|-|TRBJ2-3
CAWSVNYQDTQYF
TGTGCCTGGAGTGTAAACTATCAAGATACGCAGTATTTT
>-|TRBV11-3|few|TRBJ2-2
CASSHRQPGGTGELFF
TGTGCCAGCAGCCACAGACAGCCTGGAGGGACCGGGGAGCTGTTTTTT
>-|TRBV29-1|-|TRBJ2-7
CSVEEGGGGGEQYF
TGCAGCGTTGAGGAAGGAGGAGGGGGCGGCGAGCAGTACTTC
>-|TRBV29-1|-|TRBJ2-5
CSVRGQLGQETQYF
TGCAGCGTGAGAGGACAGTTGGGCCAAGAGACCCAGTACTTC
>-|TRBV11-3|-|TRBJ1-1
CASSRYQISDSPEAFF
TGTGCCAGCAGCCGATACCAGATCTCGGATTCCCCTGAAGCTTTCTTT
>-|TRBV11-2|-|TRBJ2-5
CASSLLGPPFETQYF
TGTGCCAGCAGCTTATTGGGCCCGCCTTTTGAGACCCAGTACTTC
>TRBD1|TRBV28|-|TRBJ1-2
CASTQGGVTYGYTF
TGTGCCAGCACCCAGGGGGGCGTTACCTATGGCTACACCTTC
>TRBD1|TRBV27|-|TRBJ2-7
CASSLSGTGGVEQYF
TGTGCCAGCAGTTTATCCGGGACAGGGGGGGTCGAGCAGTACTTC
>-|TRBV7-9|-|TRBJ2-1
CASSLDIWTPNEQFF
TGTGCCAGCAGCTTAGATATTTGGACGCCGAATGAGCAGTTCTTC
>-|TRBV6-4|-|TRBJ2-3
CASRLGASDTDTQYF
TGTGCCAGCAGGCTGGGGGCTAGCGACACAGATACGCAGTATTTT
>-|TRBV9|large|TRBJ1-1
CASSVEGGAEAFF
TGTGCCAGCAGCGTAGAGGGGGGTGCTGAAGCTTTCTTT
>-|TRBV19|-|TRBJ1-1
CASISRTKTNTEAFF
TGTGCCAGTATCTCCAGGACAAAAACCAACACTGAAGCTTTCTTT
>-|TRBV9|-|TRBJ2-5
CASSVDSTKETQYF
TGTGCCAGCAGCGTAGATTCTACCAAAGAGACCCAGTACTTC
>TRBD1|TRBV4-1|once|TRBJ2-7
CASSQIGTVGEQYF
TGCGCCAGCAGCCAAATCGGGACAGTCGGCGAGCAGTACTTC